The T cell receptor beta chain described here comes from a study of blood T cell repertoires in COVID-19. Per the original methods: Quantification of nucleated cells was approximated via reference gene primer amplification. Repertoires were generated with immunoSEQ multiplex PCR, while TCRdb's copy carries only in-frame clones and drops some. Clonal size and the V and J genes are those of that table, whereas D and trimming came from the DNA. There are 100,000 to 150,000 clones in the sample; 88% occur only once, and around a tenth lies in the top ten. After removal of 5 bases from V and 0 bases from J, the junction contained 16 bases not matched to a gene. Germline CDR1 reads MNHEY; CDR2 reads SMNVEV (reference sequence). The CDR3 runs to 19 residues.

The V gene is TRBV27, the J gene TRBJ2-4, with 7 bases identical to TRBD2. The TCR originated in a man between 45 and 60 years old with acute or convalescent COVID-19. The material sequenced was peripheral blood. DNA of the CDR3: TGTGCCAGCAGTCCCCGCGGGGGAGCCTCGGCACTAGCCAAAAACATTCAGTACTTC. Encoded protein: CASSPRGGASALAKNIQYF.